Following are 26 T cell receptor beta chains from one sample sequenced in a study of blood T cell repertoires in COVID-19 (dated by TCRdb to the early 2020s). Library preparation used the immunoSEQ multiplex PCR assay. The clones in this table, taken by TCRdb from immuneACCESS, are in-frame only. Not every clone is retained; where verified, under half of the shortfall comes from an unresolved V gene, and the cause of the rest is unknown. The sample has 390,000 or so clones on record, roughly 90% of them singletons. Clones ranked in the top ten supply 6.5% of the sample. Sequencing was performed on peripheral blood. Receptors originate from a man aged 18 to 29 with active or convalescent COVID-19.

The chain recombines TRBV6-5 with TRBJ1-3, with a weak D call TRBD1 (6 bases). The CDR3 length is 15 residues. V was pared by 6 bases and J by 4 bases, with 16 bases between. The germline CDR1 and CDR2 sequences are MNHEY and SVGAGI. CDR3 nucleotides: TGTGCCAGCAGAAATGAGGGACAAGGGGGAAACACCATATATTTT. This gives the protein CASRNEGQGGNTIYF.

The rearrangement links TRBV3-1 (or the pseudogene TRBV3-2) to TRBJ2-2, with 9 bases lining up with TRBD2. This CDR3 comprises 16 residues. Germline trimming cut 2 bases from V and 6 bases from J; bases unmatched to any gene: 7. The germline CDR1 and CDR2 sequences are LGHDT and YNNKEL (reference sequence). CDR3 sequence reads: CASSQRAGGKAGELFF. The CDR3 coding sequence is TGTGCCAGCAGCCAAAGAGCGGGGGGAAAGGCCGGGGAGCTGTTTTTT.

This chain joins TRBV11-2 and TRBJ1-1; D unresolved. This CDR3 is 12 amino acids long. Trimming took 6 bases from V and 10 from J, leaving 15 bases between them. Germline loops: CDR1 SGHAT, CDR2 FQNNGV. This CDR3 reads CASSPTQPRAFF. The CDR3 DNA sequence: TGTGCCAGCAGTCCGACCCAACCTAGAGCTTTCTTT.

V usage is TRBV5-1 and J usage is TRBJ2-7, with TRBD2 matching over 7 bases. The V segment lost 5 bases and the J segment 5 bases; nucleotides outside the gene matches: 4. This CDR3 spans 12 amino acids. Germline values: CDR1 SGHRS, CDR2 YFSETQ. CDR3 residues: CASRGRGDEQYF. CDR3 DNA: TGCGCCAGCAGGGGCCGGGGGGACGAGCAGTACTTC.

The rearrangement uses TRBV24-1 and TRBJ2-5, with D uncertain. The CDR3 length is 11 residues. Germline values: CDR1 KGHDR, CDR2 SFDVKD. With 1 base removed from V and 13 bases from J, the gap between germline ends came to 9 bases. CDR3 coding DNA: TGTGCCACCAGTGATTTCTCCTCCGTGTACTTC. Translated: CATSDFSSVYF.

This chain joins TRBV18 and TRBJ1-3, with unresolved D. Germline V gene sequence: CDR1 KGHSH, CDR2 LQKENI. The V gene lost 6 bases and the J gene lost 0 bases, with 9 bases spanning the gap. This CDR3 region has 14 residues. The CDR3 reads CASSQQSSGNTIYF. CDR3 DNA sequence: TGTGCCAGCTCTCAACAGAGCTCTGGAAACACCATATATTTT.

Here the CDR3 reads CASSSTGSTNEKLFF. CDR3 sequence (DNA): TGTGCCAGCAGTTCTACAGGGTCAACTAATGAAAAACTGTTTTTT. The gene calls are TRBV28 and TRBJ1-4; D perhaps matches TRBD1 (6 bases). The V end lost 4 bases, the J end lost 0 bases, and 9 bases lay between the germline ends. This CDR3 is built from 15 residues. In germline, CDR1 is MDHEN, CDR2 SYDVKM.

In DNA, the CDR3 is TGTGCCAGTAGTCCAACAGTACTCTTCTCTGGAAACACCATATATTTT. This codes for CASSPTVLFSGNTIYF. The chain couples TRBV19 to TRBJ1-3, with D hard to call. The germline V gene encodes CDR1 LNHDA and CDR2 SQIVND (reference sequence). CDR3 length equals 16 residues. The V and J ends lost 5 bases and 0 bases respectively, with 14 bases between them.

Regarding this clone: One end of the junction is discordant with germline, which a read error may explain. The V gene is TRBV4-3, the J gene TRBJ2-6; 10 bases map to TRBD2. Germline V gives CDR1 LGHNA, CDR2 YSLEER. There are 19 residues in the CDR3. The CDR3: CASSQVGRAGGPGANVLTF. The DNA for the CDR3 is TGCGCCAGCAGCCAAGTGGGGAGAGCGGGGGGGCCTGGGGCCAACGTGCTGACTTTC.

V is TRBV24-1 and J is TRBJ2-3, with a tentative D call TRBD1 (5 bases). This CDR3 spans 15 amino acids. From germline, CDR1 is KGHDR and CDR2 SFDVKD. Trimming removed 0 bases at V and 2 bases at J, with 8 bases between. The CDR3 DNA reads TGTGCCACCAGTGATTTGAACAGGCCCACAGATACGCAGTATTTT. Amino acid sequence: CATSDLNRPTDTQYF.

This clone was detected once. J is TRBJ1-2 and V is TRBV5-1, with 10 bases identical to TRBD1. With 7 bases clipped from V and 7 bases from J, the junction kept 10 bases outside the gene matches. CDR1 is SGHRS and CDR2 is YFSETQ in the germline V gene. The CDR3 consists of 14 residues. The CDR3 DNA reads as TGCGCCAGCGAAGAAGGACAGGGGGTGGTTGGCTACACCTTC. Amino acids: CASEEGQGVVGYTF.

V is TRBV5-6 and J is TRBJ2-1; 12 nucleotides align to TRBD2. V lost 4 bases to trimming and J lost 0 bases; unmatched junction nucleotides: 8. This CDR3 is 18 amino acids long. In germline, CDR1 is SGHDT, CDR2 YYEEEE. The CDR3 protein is CASSQTSGGSSSYNEQFF. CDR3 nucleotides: TGTGCCAGCAGCCAGACTAGCGGGGGCTCGAGCTCCTACAATGAGCAGTTCTTC. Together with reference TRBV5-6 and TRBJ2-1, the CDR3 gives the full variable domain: DAGVTQSPTHLIKTRGQQVTLRCSPKSGHDTVSWYQQALGQGPQFIFQYYEEEERQRGNFPDRFSGHQFPNYSSELNVNALLLGDSALYLCASSQTSGGSSSYNEQFFGPGTRLTVL.

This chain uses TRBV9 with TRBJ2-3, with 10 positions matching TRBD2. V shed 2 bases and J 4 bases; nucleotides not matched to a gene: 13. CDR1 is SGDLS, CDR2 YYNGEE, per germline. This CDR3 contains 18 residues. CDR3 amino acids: CASSVSFGSGGAPDTQYF. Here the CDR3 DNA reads TGTGCCAGCAGCGTCTCCTTCGGAAGCGGGGGGGCCCCAGATACGCAGTATTTT.

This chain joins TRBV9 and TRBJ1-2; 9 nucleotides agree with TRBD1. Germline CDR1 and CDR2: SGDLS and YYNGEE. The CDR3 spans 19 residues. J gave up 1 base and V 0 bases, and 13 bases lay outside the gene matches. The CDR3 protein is CASSVDLRDREGDNYGYTF. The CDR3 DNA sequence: TGTGCCAGCAGCGTAGACTTAAGGGACAGGGAAGGGGATAACTATGGCTACACCTTC.

The CDR3: CASSYFQRVDTGELFF. CDR3 nucleotides: TGTGCCAGCAGTTACTTCCAGCGGGTCGACACCGGGGAGCTGTTTTTT. The gene calls are TRBV6-6 and TRBJ2-2; TRBD2 is a possible D gene (6 bases). Trimming left V 1 base short and J 3 bases short, with 12 bases between. CDR3 length: 16 residues. The germline V gene encodes CDR1 MNHNY and CDR2 SVGAGI (reference sequence).

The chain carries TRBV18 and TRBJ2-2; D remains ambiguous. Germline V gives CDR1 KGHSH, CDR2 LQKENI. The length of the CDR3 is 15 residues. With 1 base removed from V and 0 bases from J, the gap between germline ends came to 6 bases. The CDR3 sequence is CASSPLATNTGELFF. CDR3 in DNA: TGTGCCAGCTCACCACTCGCTACGAACACCGGGGAGCTGTTTTTT. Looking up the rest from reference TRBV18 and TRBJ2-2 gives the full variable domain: NAGVMQNPRHLVRRRGQEARLRCSPMKGHSHVYWYRQLPEEGLKFMVYLQKENIIDESGMPKERFSAEFPKEGPSILRIQQVVRGDSAAYFCASSPLATNTGELFFGEGSRLTVL.

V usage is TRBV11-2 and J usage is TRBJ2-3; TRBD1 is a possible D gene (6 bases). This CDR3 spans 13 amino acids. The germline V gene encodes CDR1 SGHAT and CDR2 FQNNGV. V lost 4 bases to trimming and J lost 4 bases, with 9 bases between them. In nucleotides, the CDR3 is TGTGCCAGCAGCTACGGACAGCCAGATACGCAGTATTTT. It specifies CASSYGQPDTQYF.

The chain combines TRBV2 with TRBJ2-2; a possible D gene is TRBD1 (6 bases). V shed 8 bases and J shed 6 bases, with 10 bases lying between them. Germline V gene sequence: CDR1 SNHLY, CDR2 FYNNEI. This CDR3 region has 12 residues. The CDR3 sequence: CASRDNSGELFF. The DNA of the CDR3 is TGTGCCAGCCGGGACAACTCCGGGGAGCTGTTTTTT.

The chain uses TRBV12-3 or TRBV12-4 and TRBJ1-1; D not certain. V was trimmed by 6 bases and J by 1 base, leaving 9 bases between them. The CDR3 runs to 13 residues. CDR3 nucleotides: TGTGCCAGCAGGAAACGGGGGAACACTGAAGCTTTCTTT. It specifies CASRKRGNTEAFF.

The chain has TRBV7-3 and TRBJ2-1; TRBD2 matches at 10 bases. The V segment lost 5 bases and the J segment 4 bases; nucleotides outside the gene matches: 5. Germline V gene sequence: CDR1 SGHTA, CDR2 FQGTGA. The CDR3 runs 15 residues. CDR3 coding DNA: TGTGCCAGCAGCAAACTAGCGGGACGTTACAATGAGCAGTTCTTC. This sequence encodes CASSKLAGRYNEQFF.

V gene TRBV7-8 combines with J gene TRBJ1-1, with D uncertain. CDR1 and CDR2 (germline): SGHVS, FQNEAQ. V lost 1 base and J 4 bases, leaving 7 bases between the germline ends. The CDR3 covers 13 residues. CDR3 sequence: CASSLGHPTEAFF. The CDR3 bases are TGTGCCAGCAGCTTAGGACACCCCACTGAAGCTTTCTTT.

This chain's CDR3 is CSASLQFTNEKLFF. CDR3 DNA: TGCAGTGCTAGTCTCCAGTTTACTAATGAAAAACTGTTTTTT. This chain joins TRBV20-1 and TRBJ1-4, with no clear D. Between the trimmed V and J ends, which lost 3 bases and 2 bases, there was a span of 10 bases. The CDR3 sequence is 14 residues long. Germline CDR1 DFQATT, CDR2 SNEGSKA (reference sequence).

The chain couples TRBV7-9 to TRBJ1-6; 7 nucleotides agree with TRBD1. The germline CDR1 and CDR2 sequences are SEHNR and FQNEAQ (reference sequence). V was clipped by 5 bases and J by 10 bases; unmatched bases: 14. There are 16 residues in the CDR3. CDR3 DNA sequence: TGTGCCAGCAGCCCACTAAGACAGGGATCTGGCTCACCCCTCCACTTT. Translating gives CASSPLRQGSGSPLHF.

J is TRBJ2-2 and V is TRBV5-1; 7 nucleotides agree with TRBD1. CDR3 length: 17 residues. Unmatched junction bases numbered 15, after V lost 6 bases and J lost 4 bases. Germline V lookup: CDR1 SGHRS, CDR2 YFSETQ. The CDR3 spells CASTPQPQGVGTGELFF. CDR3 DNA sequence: TGCGCCAGCACGCCTCAACCTCAGGGGGTCGGCACCGGGGAGCTGTTTTTT.

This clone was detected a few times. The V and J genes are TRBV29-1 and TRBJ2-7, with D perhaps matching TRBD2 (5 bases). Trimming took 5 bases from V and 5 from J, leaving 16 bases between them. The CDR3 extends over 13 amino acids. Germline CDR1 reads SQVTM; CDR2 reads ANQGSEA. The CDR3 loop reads CSVFGATGNEQYF. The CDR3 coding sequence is TGCAGCGTTTTTGGAGCGACGGGGAACGAGCAGTACTTC.

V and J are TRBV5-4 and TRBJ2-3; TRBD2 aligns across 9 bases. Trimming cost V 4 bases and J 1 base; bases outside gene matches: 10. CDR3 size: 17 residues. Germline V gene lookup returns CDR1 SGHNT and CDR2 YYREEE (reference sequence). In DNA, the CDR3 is TGTGCCAGCAGCCGGATGACTAGCGGTACGCGCACAGATACGCAGTATTTT. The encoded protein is CASSRMTSGTRTDTQYF.